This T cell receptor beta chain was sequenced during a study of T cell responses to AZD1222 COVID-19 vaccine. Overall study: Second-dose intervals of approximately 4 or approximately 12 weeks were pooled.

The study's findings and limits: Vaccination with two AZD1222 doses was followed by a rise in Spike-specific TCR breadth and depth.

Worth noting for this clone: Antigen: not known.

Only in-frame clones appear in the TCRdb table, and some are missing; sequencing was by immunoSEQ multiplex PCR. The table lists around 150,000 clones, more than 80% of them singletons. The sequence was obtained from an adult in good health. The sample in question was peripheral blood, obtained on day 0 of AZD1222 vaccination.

The CDR3 loop is CASSSRADQPQHF. The DNA of the CDR3 is TGTGCCAGCAGTTCCAGGGCCGATCAGCCCCAGCATTTT. The genes are TRBV12-3 or TRBV12-4 and TRBJ1-5; D is perhaps TRBD1 (5 bases). CDR3 length: 13 amino acids. The germline V and J ends were trimmed by 4 bases and 5 bases, with 9 bases remaining between them.